This record covers a single T cell receptor (beta chain). Sequencing of TCR beta covered CD8+ and CD4+ T cells obtained from blood. The controls, all healthy donors, were matched for age and sex. FACS was used to enrich TEMRA cells, whereas the CD8+ and CD4+ T cells were obtained by negative isolation. This entry comes from a study of CD8 T cells in Susac syndrome. When the RNA was reverse transcribed, random hexamers were used with an input of roughly 0.5 to 1 ug. Across 54 Vbeta and 13 Jbeta, immunoSEQ multiplex PCR amplified TCR beta CDR3. TCRdb independently ran MiXCR on the immunoSEQ multiplex PCR reads; one entry per CDR3 protein. The repertoire holds about 200,000 distinct CDR3 sequences, with over 85% as singletons. The sequence derives from a human donor in good health. Sequencing used CD4+ T cells from PBMCs.

In nucleotides, the CDR3 is TGCAGCGCCCGGCTGGATATTGGCTATGGCTACACCTTC. It yields the protein CSARLDIGYGYTF. V is TRBV29-1 and J is TRBJ1-2; D call uncertain. The V gene's germline CDR1 is SQVTM and CDR2 ANQGSEA. V gave up 7 bases and J gave up 4 bases, with 16 bases separating them. The CDR3 contains 13 residues.